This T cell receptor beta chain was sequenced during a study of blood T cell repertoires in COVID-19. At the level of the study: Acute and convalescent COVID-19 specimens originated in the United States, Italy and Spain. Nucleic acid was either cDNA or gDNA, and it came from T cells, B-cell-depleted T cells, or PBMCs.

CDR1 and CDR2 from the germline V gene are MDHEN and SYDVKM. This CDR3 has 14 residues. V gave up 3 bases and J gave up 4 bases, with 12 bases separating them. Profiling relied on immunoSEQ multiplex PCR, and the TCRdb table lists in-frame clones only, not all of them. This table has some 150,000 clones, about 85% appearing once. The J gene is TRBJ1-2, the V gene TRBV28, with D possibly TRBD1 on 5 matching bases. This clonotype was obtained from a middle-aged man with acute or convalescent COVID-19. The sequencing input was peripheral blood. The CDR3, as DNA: TGTGCCAGCAGTTTCGGGACGGGGGTCTATGGCTACACCTTC. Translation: CASSFGTGVYGYTF.